One sample yielded the 8 T cell receptor beta chains listed below, sequenced in a study of blood T cell repertoires in COVID-19. Assay: immunoSEQ multiplex PCR; the TCRdb copy retains only in-frame clones and omits some. The data show approximately 350,000 clones, 80% to 90% seen once. The material sequenced was peripheral blood. Every receptor here comes from a middle-aged man with acute or convalescent COVID-19.

Only one count was recorded for this clone. This chain uses TRBV6-5 with TRBJ2-7, with 12 bases fitting TRBD2. V shed 6 bases and J 2 bases; nucleotides not matched to a gene: 5. In germline, CDR1 is MNHEY, CDR2 SVGAGI. This CDR3 is 15 amino acids long. The CDR3, as DNA: TGTGCCAGCAGCCGGACTAGCGGGGCCCCCTACGAGCAGTACTTC. The encoded protein is CASSRTSGAPYEQYF.

The chain couples TRBV28 to TRBJ1-5; a possible D gene is TRBD1 (5 bases). CDR1 and CDR2 (germline): MDHEN, SYDVKM. This CDR3 comprises 13 residues. The V end was cut by 6 bases, the J end by 2 bases, with 8 bases between. The CDR3 region is CASRQGGNQPQHF. The CDR3 nucleotides are TGTGCCAGCAGGCAGGGTGGCAATCAGCCCCAGCATTTT.

The genes are TRBV5-1 and TRBJ1-1, with TRBD1 matching over 7 bases. Germline assignment: CDR1 SGHRS and CDR2 YFSETQ. V dropped 0 bases and J dropped 0; count of bases not matched to a gene: 5. The CDR3 consists of 16 residues. CDR3 bases: TGCGCCAGCAGCTTGGTCGGGGGACAGTTGAACACTGAAGCTTTCTTT. Its protein product is CASSLVGGQLNTEAFF. Filled out from reference TRBV5-1 and TRBJ1-1, the complete variable domain reads KAGVTQTPRYLIKTRGQQVTLSCSPISGHRSVSWYQQTPGQGLQFLFEYFSETQRNKGNFPGRFSGRQFSNSRSEMNVSTLELGDSALYLCASSLVGGQLNTEAFFGQGTRLTVV.

V usage is TRBV5-1 and J usage is TRBJ1-5, with 8 positions matching TRBD1. V lost 4 bases and J lost 0; bases outside the gene matches: 15. This CDR3 comprises 19 residues. Germline assignment: CDR1 SGHRS and CDR2 YFSETQ. The CDR3 DNA reads as TGCGCCAGCAGCCTAAGGGCGGGACAGGCGACATATAGCAATCAGCCCCAGCATTTT. It is translated as CASSLRAGQATYSNQPQHF.

This sequence joins TRBV6-2 or TRBV6-3 and TRBJ2-1, with 10 bases aligning to TRBD1. Trimming at V came to 1 base and at J to 4 bases, leaving 7 bases not matched to a gene. Germline-derived CDR1 and CDR2 are MNHEY and SVGEGT. The CDR3 length is 17 residues. CDR3 region: CASSYFPGTGVYNEQFF. The CDR3 DNA is TGTGCCAGCAGTTACTTCCCCGGGACAGGGGTGTACAATGAGCAGTTCTTC.

This chain joins TRBV11-2 and TRBJ1-2; 11 positions agree with TRBD1. After removal of 5 bases from V and 8 bases from J, the junction contained 4 bases not matched to a gene. The germline CDR1 and CDR2 sequences are SGHAT and FQNNGV. This CDR3 comprises 13 residues. CDR3 coding DNA: TGTGCCAGCAGCACGGACAGGGGGCTAGGCTACACCTTC. Translating gives CASSTDRGLGYTF.

This clone has only one observation. The chain uses TRBV4-3 and TRBJ2-4; a weak D match, TRBD1 (6 bases). The V and J ends lost 1 base and 8 bases respectively, with 15 bases between them. Germline loops: CDR1 LGHNA, CDR2 YSLEER. The CDR3 consists of 15 residues. CDR3 coding DNA: TGCGCCAGCAGCCAAGTGGGGACACCCAGAGACATTCAGTACTTC. It specifies CASSQVGTPRDIQYF.

The chain uses TRBV27 and TRBJ2-7; D is uncertain. The germline CDR1 and CDR2 sequences are MNHEY and SMNVEV (reference sequence). This CDR3 is 12 amino acids long. V lost 3 bases to trimming and J lost 6 bases, with 9 bases between them. CDR3 sequence reads: CASSFPGSEQYF. The DNA of the CDR3 is TGTGCCAGCAGTTTCCCCGGGTCCGAGCAGTACTTC.